This TCR beta chain stems from a study of shared clonotypes between healthy human individuals. Study in general: Three plates were used per donor for CD4 naive, three for CD4 memory, two for CD8 naive and one for CD8 memory.

V was clipped by 6 bases and J by 5 bases, with 10 bases between them. Germline V CDR1 and CDR2: KGHSH, LQKENI. The CDR3 covers 13 residues. Comments on this clone: Its antigen remains unidentified.

Study conclusions and caveats: Limited genetic and exposure-history diversity came from having few donors. The study found about 5% of naive CD4 clonotypes shared across a few donors.

Template for every sorted-subset replicate PCR totaled 150 to 250 ng DNA, tens of thousands of T cell genomes. Only in-frame clones appear in the TCRdb table, and some are missing; sequencing was by immunoSEQ multiplex PCR. The profile shows some 200,000 clones, roughly 70% of them singletons. The sequence came from a man aged 25-45 years in good health. The chain combines TRBV18 with TRBJ2-2; D possibly corresponds to TRBD1 (6 bases). What was sequenced was memory CD4+ T cells sorted from blood. The subset here: CD45RA-negative fraction. The CDR3 sequence: CASSSTGTGELFF. Written as DNA, the CDR3 is TGTGCCAGCTCGTCCACAGGGACCGGGGAGCTGTTTTTT.